The T cell receptor beta chain described here comes from a study of T cell responses to AZD1222 COVID-19 vaccine. Study background: Second-dose intervals of approximately 4 or approximately 12 weeks were pooled. Study results and limitations: Vaccine-associated CD4 TCRs spanned spike, dominant at 160-218 and 743-854. Females outnumbered males among donors, who were mostly white British; clonal diversity was possibly underestimated.

Trimming cost V 4 bases and J 6 bases; bases outside gene matches: 6. From germline, CDR1 is SGHRS and CDR2 YFSETQ. The CDR3 extends over 14 amino acids. Here immunoSEQ multiplex PCR was the method, and the copy in TCRdb shows in-frame clones only, minus some. The data contain 99,000 or so clones, roughly 88% of them seen just once; the ten biggest clones take up 2.5%. Concerning this clone: What it binds is unknown.

The V gene is TRBV5-1, the J gene TRBJ2-2; 7 positions agree with TRBD1. This material consisted of peripheral blood, taken on day 0 of AZD1222 vaccination. This clonotype was sampled from an adult in good health. This chain's CDR3 is CASSVTGESGELFF. In DNA form, the CDR3 reads TGCGCCAGCAGCGTTACAGGGGAATCCGGGGAGCTGTTTTTT.